The subject of this entry is one T cell receptor beta chain. Antigen specificity is unknown. This specimen belongs to a study of shared clonotypes between healthy human individuals. The repertoire was sequenced with immunoSEQ multiplex PCR; TCRdb's copy has only in-frame clones and lacks some. The sample records about 1,800,000 clones, around 96% being singletons. Terminally differentiated effector memory CD45RA+ cells were excluded by CCR7 positive selection of CD45RO-negative cells. Study-wide points: Unshared clonotypes carried lower generation probabilities than those common to all four donors.

This receptor was taken from a man between 18 and 29 years old in good health. What was sequenced was naive CD8+ T cells sorted from blood.

The CDR3: CASSLGQGGQPQHF. DNA for the CDR3: TGTGCCAGCAGCTTAGGACAGGGCGGTCAGCCCCAGCATTTT. The V and J genes are TRBV11-2 and TRBJ1-5, with 7 bases fitting TRBD1. Unmatched junction bases numbered 3, after V lost 1 base and J lost 6 bases. Looked up from germline, CDR1 is SGHAT and CDR2 is FQNNGV. The CDR3 covers 14 residues.